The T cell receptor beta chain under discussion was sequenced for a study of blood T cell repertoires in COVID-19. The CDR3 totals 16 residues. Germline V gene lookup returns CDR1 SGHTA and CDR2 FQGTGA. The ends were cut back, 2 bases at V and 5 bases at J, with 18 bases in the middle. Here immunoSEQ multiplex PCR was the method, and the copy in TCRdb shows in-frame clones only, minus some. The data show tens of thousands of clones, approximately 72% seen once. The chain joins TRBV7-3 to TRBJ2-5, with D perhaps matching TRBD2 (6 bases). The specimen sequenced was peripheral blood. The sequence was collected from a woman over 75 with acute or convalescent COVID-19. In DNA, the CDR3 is TGTGCCAGCAGCTTACGGAGTGGGACTCAAAATGAGACCCAGTACTTC. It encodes CASSLRSGTQNETQYF.